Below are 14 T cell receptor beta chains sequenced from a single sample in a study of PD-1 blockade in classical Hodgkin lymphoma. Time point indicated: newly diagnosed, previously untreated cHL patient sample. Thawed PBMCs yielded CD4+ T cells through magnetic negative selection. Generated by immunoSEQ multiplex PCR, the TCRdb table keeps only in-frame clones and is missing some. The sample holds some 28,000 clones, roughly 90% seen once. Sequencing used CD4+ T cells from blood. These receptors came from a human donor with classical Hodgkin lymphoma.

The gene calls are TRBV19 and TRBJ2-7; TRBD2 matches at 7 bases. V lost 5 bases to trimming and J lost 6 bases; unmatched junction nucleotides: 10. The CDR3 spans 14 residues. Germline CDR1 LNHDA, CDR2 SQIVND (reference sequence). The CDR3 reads CASSGTSVSSEQYF. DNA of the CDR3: TGTGCCAGTAGTGGAACTAGCGTTTCTTCCGAGCAGTACTTC.

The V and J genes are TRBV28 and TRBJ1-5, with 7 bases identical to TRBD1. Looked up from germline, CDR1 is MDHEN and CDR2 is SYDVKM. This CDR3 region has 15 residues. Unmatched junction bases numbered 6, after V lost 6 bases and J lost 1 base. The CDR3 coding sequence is TGTGCCAGCAGGCCCCGGACAGGAAGCAATCAGCCCCAGCATTTT. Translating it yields CASRPRTGSNQPQHF.

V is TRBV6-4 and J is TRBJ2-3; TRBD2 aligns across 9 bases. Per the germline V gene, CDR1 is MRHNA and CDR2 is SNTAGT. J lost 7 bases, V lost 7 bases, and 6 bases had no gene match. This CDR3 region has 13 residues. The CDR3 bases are TGTGCCAGCATAGCGGGAGTTAATAATACGCAGTATTTT. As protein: CASIAGVNNTQYF.

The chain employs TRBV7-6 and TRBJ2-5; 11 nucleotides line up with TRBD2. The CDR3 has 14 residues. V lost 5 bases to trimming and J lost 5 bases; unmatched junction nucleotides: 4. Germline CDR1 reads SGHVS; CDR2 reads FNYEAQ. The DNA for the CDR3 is TGTGCCAGCAGCCAAATAGCGGGAGGGGAGACCCAGTACTTC. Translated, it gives CASSQIAGGETQYF.

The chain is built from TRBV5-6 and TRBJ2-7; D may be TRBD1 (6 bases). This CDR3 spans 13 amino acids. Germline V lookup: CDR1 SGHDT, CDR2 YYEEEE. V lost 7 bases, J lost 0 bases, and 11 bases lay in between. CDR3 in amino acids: CASARQDSYEQYF. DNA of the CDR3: TGTGCCAGCGCGAGACAGGACTCCTACGAGCAGTACTTC.

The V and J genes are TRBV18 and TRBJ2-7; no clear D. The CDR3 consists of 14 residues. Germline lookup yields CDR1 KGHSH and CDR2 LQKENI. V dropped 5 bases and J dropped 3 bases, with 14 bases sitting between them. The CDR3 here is CASSSPARSYEQYF. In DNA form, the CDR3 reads TGTGCCAGCTCATCCCCAGCGCGGAGCTACGAGCAGTACTTC.

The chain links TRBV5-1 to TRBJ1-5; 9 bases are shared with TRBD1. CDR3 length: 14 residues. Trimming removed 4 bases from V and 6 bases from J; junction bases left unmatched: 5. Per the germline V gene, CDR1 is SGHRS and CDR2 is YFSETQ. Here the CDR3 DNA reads TGCGCCAGCAGCCCCGGGGACAGGGCTCAGCCCCAGCATTTT. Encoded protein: CASSPGDRAQPQHF.

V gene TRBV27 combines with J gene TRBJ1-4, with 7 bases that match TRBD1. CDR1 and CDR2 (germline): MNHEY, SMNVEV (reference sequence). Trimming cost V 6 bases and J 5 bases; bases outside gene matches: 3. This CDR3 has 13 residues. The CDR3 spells CASSQTGNEKLFF. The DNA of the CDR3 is TGTGCCAGCAGCCAGACAGGGAATGAAAAACTGTTTTTT.

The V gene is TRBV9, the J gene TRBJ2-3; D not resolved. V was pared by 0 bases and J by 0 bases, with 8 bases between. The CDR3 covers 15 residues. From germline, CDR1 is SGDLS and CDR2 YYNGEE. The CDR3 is CASSVGLTSTDTQYF. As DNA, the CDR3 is TGTGCCAGCAGCGTAGGACTGACTAGCACAGATACGCAGTATTTT.

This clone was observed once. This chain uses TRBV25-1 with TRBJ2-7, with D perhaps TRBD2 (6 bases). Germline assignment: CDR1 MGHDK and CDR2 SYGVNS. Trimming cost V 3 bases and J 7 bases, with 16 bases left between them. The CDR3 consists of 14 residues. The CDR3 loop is CASSDSRTIQEQYF. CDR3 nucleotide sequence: TGTGCCAGCAGTGACTCGAGGACTATCCAGGAGCAGTACTTC.

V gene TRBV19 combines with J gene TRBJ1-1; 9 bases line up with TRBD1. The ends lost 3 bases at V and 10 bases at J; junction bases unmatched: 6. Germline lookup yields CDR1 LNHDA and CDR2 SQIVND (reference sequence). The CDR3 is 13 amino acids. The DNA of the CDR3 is TGTGCCAGTAGTATGTTGGACAGGGGAAGAGCTTTCTTT. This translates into CASSMLDRGRAFF.

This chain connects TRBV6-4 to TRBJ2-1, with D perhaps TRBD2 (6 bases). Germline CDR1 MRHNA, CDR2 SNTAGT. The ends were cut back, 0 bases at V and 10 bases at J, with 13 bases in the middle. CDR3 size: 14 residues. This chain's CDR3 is CASSDSRWGEEQFF. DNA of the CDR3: TGTGCCAGCAGTGACTCGAGGTGGGGGGAAGAGCAGTTCTTC.

For the CDR3, the DNA is TGTGCCATCAGTGGTCACGCCTCCTCCTACGAGCAGTACTTC. Translating it yields CAISGHASSYEQYF. The J gene is TRBJ2-5, the V gene TRBV10-3; no clear D gene. The J call may be in error: the DNA end matches TRBJ2-7 better. This CDR3 has 14 amino acids. The germline V gene has CDR1 ENHRY and CDR2 SYGVKD.

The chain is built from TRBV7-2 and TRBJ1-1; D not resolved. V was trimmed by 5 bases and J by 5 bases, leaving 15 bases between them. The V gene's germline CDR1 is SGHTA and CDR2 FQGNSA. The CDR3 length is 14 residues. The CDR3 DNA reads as TGTGCCAGCAGCCCCCACGGGGTAGGTACTGAAGCTTTCTTT. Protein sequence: CASSPHGVGTEAFF.